These T cell receptor beta chains were read from a single sample in a study of T cell responses to AZD1222 COVID-19 vaccine. Libraries were prepared by immunoSEQ multiplex PCR; TCRdb keeps only in-frame clonotypes and omits some of them. Here the sample spans over 110,000 clones, approximately 90% being singletons. Sequencing was performed on peripheral blood, taken 28 days after the second AZD1222 dose. All receptors come from an adult who received the AZD1222 COVID-19 vaccine. Both conserved end residues are part of each CDR3. D genes are given only for firm matches. The size field is filled for only some rows; it gives once, few, many or a size class.

d_gene	v_gene	abundance	j_gene	CDR3nt	CDR3aa
TRBD2	TRBV3-1/TRBV3-2	.	TRBJ2-1	TGTGCCAGCAGCGCACCTCTAGCGGGGAATGAGCAGTTCTTC	CASSAPLAGNEQFF
.	TRBV9	.	TRBJ1-2	TGTGCCAGCAGCGTAGGGGGGGCCTATGGCTACACCTTC	CASSVGGAYGYTF
.	TRBV11-3	.	TRBJ2-2	TGTGCCAGCAGCCCGGGGGAAGTCGGGGAGCTGTTTTTT	CASSPGEVGELFF
.	TRBV30	.	TRBJ1-6	TGTGCCTGGAGTGTACGTGCGGGCGGAAATTCACCCCTCCACTTT	CAWSVRAGGNSPLHF
.	TRBV2	.	TRBJ2-4	TGTGCCAGCAGTGGAAACAACATTCAGTACTTC	CASSGNNIQYF
.	TRBV3-1/TRBV3-2	.	TRBJ1-2	TGTGCCAGCAGCCAAGGATCTGTGCCCAAACCAGCGGGACCCTATGGCTACACCTTC	CASSQGSVPKPAGPYGYTF
.	TRBV19	once	TRBJ1-2	TGTGCCAGTATCAGCCCTGGTTTCAGCTATGGCTACACCTTC	CASISPGFSYGYTF
TRBD1	TRBV7-9	.	TRBJ2-2	TGTGCCAGCAGCTTCAGGGGACAGGGAACCCGGGGCGGGGAGCTGTTTTTT	CASSFRGQGTRGGELFF
.	TRBV5-4	.	TRBJ2-7	TGTGCCAGCAGCTTGGCGGCGGCTCAAAGGTACGAGCAGTACTTC	CASSLAAAQRYEQYF
.	TRBV19	.	TRBJ1-2	TGTGCCAGTAGTATGGCGGGCTCACCGGAGCCTTCCACTTATGGCTACACCTTC	CASSMAGSPEPSTYGYTF
.	TRBV7-8	once	TRBJ2-7	TGTGCCAGCAGCTACTCAGCGGCCTACGAGCAGTACTTC	CASSYSAAYEQYF
.	TRBV6-2/TRBV6-3	.	TRBJ2-2	TGTGCCAGCAGTTACGCCAGGTGGTCTTGGGGCGTTCAGTCCGGGGAGCTGTTTTTT	CASSYARWSWGVQSGELFF
.	TRBV20-1	.	TRBJ1-2	TGCAGTGCTAGTCTTGAGCCATCTAACTATGGCTACACCTTC	CSASLEPSNYGYTF
.	TRBV19	.	TRBJ1-5	TGTGCCAGTAGTGAGGGGGGGATTCAGCCCCAGCATTTT	CASSEGGIQPQHF
.	TRBV29-1	.	TRBJ1-1	TGCAGCGCTCGAGCTTCAGGGGTAGCTTTCTTT	CSARASGVAFF
.	TRBV9	.	TRBJ1-1	TGTGCCAGCAGCGTGAGTAGCCTGGACGTCCACACTGAAGCTTTCTTT	CASSVSSLDVHTEAFF
.	TRBV5-8	.	TRBJ2-1	TGTGCCAGCAGCTACAGTGATACCTACAATGAGCAGTTCTTC	CASSYSDTYNEQFF
.	TRBV10-3	.	TRBJ1-4	TGTGCCATCAGTGTTGACTTAACTAATGAAAAACTGTTTTTT	CAISVDLTNEKLFF
.	TRBV7-9	.	TRBJ1-2	TGTGCCAGCAGCGTACGACAGGGCTACACCTTC	CASSVRQGYTF
.	TRBV3-1/TRBV3-2	.	TRBJ1-4	TGTGCCAGCAGCCAAGATGAAGTTTCGAGGATTAGTAAAAATGAAAAACTGTTTTTT	CASSQDEVSRISKNEKLFF
TRBD1	TRBV27	.	TRBJ1-2	TGTGCCAGCAGTCTCGGGACAGGGGGGAATGGCTACACCTTC	CASSLGTGGNGYTF
.	TRBV5-4	.	TRBJ1-1	TGTGCCAGCAGAACGGGAGGGGGGACTGAAGCTTTCTTT	CASRTGGGTEAFF
TRBD1	TRBV6-5	.	TRBJ1-5	TGTGCCAGCAGTAGAACGGGACAGGGAAGACAGCCCCAGCATTTT	CASSRTGQGRQPQHF
.	TRBV11-2	.	TRBJ1-1	TGTGCCAGCACCCGGACAGCGAACACTGAAGCTTTCTTT	CASTRTANTEAFF
TRBD1	TRBV28	.	TRBJ1-5	TGTGCCAGCAGGTCGGGACAGCTCTATCAGCCCCAGCATTTT	CASRSGQLYQPQHF
.	TRBV11-2	.	TRBJ1-3	TGTGCCAGCAGCCGGATATACACCTCTGGAAACACCATATATTTT	CASSRIYTSGNTIYF
.	TRBV11-2	.	TRBJ2-7	TGTGCCAGCAGCTTTGGCGAGGAATCCTACGAGCAGTACTTC	CASSFGEESYEQYF
.	TRBV18	.	TRBJ1-1	TGTGCCAGCTCAGGACGGTCAGGAGGTGAAGCTTTCTTT	CASSGRSGGEAFF
.	TRBV30	.	TRBJ1-6	TGTGCCTGGAGTTTCGCTGGATCCCTCCACTTT	CAWSFAGSLHF
TRBD1	TRBV14	once	TRBJ1-2	TGTGCCAGCAGCCAAGATCGGGGACAGGGGTCTTATGGCTACACCTTC	CASSQDRGQGSYGYTF
TRBD1	TRBV6-1	few	TRBJ2-5	TGTGCCAGCAGTGAAGCCCGGACAGGGGGCTTCGAGACCCAGTACTTC	CASSEARTGGFETQYF
.	TRBV6-5	.	TRBJ1-2	TGTGCCAGCAGTTACGCCGCCGTAGGAGGCTACACCTTC	CASSYAAVGGYTF
.	TRBV7-9	.	TRBJ1-2	TGTGCCAGCGGGGGCGCTAAAGGCTACACCTTC	CASGGAKGYTF
TRBD2	TRBV5-1	.	TRBJ2-2	TGCGCCAGCAGCGCCGGACTAGCGGGAGGGACCGGGGAGCTGTTTTTT	CASSAGLAGGTGELFF
TRBD2	TRBV5-8	.	TRBJ2-1	TGTGCCAGCAGCTTGGGAGCGGGGGGGCGAATGAATGAGCAGTTCTTC	CASSLGAGGRMNEQFF
.	TRBV7-9	.	TRBJ1-2	TGTGCCAGCAGCTCGCGGGGCGGGAATGGCTACACCTTC	CASSSRGGNGYTF
TRBD1	TRBV5-8	.	TRBJ1-2	TGTGCCAGCAGCTTTGGGACAGGTCCTCTCTATGGCTACACCTTC	CASSFGTGPLYGYTF
TRBD2	TRBV7-8	.	TRBJ2-7	TGTGCCAGCAGCTCCGGGACTAGCGGCTACGAGCAGTACTTC	CASSSGTSGYEQYF
.	TRBV13	.	TRBJ2-1	TGTGCCAGCAGCTCCGACCAGAACTTCAATGAGCAGTTCTTC	CASSSDQNFNEQFF
TRBD1	TRBV6-5	.	TRBJ2-1	TGTGCCAGCAGTTATAAGGGGGCTTATGAGCAGTTCTTC	CASSYKGAYEQFF
.	TRBV7-2	.	TRBJ2-3	TGTGCCAGCAGCTTCGGGGGAAGGGATACGCAGTATTTT	CASSFGGRDTQYF
.	TRBV7-5	once	TRBJ2-7	TGTGCCAGAAGCCCGCCCCGGAGGTTATCCTACGAGCAGTACTTC	CARSPPRRLSYEQYF
TRBD1	TRBV2	few	TRBJ1-2	TGTGCCAGCATTCGGGACAGCTATGGCTACACCTTC	CASIRDSYGYTF
.	TRBV13	.	TRBJ2-1	TGTGCCAGCAGCTGGGGGGACGTCTCCTACAATGAGCAGTTCTTC	CASSWGDVSYNEQFF
.	TRBV28	.	TRBJ1-2	TGTGCCAGCAGTTTAGGGCGATATGGCTACACCTTC	CASSLGRYGYTF
TRBD2	TRBV27	.	TRBJ2-5	TGTGCCAGCAGTTCACTAGCGGTACTACAAGAGACCCAGTACTTC	CASSSLAVLQETQYF
.	TRBV19	.	TRBJ1-5	TGTGCCAGTAGTAGAACCACCCGGAGCAATCAGCCCCAGCATTTT	CASSRTTRSNQPQHF